This TCR beta chain was sequenced during a study of blood T cells in healthy people across ages. Combining a sample-barcoded 5' primer with a J-beta primer mix, a second PCR ran for about 7 to 11 cycles. One entry per CDR3 protein, called by TCRdb with MiXCR from the 5' RACE reads. The sample comprises about 1.1 million distinct CDR3 sequences, roughly two fifths of which are singletons, and 13% rests with the top ten. This clonotype has only a few counts. The sequenced sample was blood. The TCR comes from a young man in good health.

The CDR3 here is CASSYSSSEQYF. The CDR3 DNA sequence: TGTGCCAGCAGTTACTCTAGTTCCGAGCAGTACTTC. The chain has TRBV6-2 or TRBV6-3 and TRBJ2-7; D is uncertain. CDR3 length: 12 residues. Trimming shortened V by 0 bases and J by 6 bases, and 6 bases separated the two germline ends. Germline lookup yields CDR1 MNHEY and CDR2 SVGEGT.